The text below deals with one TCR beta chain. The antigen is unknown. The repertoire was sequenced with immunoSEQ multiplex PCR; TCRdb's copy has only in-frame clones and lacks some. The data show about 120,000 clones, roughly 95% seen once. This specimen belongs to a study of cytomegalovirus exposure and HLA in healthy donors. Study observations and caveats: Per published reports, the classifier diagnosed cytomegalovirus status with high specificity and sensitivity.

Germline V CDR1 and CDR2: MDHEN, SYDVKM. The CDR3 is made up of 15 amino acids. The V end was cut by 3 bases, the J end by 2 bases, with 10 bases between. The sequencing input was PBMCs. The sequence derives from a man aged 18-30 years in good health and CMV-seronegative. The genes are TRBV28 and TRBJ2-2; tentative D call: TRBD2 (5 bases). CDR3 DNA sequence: TGTGCCAGCAGTTTGCTGACGGGAAACACCGGGGAGCTGTTTTTT. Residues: CASSLLTGNTGELFF. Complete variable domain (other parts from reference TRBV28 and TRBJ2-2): DVKVTQSSRYLVKRTGEKVFLECVQDMDHENMFWYRQDPGLGLRLIYFSYDVKMKEKGDIPEGYSVSREKKERFSLILESASTNQTSMYLCASSLLTGNTGELFFGEGSRLTVL.